This T cell receptor beta chain was recovered during a study of blood T cell repertoires in COVID-19. In the study overall: Samples of COVID-19 (acute and convalescent) were obtained from the United States, Italy and Spain. PBMCs, B-cell-depleted T cells, or T cells provided the cDNA or gDNA that made up the material.

Original processing notes: From reference gene primer amplification, estimates of nucleated cell counts were derived. Clones were read by immunoSEQ multiplex PCR, and TCRdb kept only the in-frame ones, dropping some. From that table come the V and J calls and clone size; the DNA was used to work out D and trimming. The sample includes more than 200,000 clones, under 90% of them seen just once. Germline-derived CDR1 and CDR2 are SGDLS and YYNGEE. V dropped 4 bases and J dropped 6 bases, with 14 bases sitting between them. The CDR3 is made up of 15 amino acids. The rearrangement uses TRBV9 and TRBJ1-6, with a weak D call TRBD1 (5 bases). Sequenced input: PBMCs or T cells enriched from blood (not recorded which). The receptor was derived from a man aged 35-49 years who had recovered from COVID-19. The CDR3 sequence is CASSPLSGGNSPLHF. The CDR3 DNA is TGTGCCAGCAGCCCCCTTTCGGGGGGTAATTCACCCCTCCACTTT.